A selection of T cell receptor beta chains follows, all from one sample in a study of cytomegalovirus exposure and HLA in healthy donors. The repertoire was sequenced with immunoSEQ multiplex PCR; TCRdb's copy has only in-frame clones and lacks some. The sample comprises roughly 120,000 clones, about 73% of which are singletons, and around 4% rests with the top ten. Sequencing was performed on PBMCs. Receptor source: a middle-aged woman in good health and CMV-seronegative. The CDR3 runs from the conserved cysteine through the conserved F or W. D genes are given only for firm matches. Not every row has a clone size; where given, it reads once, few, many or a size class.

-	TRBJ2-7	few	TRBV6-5	TGTGCCAGCAAAGCGGGTAACTCCTACGAGCAGTACTTC	CASKAGNSYEQYF
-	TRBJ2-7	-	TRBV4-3	TGCGCCAGCAGCCAAGACCCAGGCTACTCCTACGAGCAGTACTTC	CASSQDPGYSYEQYF
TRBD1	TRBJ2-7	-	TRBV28	TGTGCCAGCAGTGCGACAGGGGGAGGAGACGAGCAGTACTTC	CASSATGGGDEQYF
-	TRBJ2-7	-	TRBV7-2	TGTGCCAGCAGCTCGACTGGCTACTACGAGCAGTACTTC	CASSSTGYYEQYF
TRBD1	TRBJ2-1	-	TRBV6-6	TGTGCCAGCAGACCGGGACAGGGGTCAGTATATGAGCAGTTCTTC	CASRPGQGSVYEQFF
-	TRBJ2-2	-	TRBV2	TGTGCCAGCACCACTATTCCGGGGGAGCTGTTTTTT	CASTTIPGELFF
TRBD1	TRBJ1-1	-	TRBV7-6	TGTGCCAGCAGCTTAGCGATGGGACAGGGGACTGACGGTGCTTTCTTT	CASSLAMGQGTDGAFF
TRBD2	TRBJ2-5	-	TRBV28	TGTGCCAGCAGTTACCCCCCTTCTAGCGGGGGAGAGACCCAGTACTTC	CASSYPPSSGGETQYF
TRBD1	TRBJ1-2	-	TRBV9	TGTGCCAGCAGGGGACAGGGGAACTATGGCTACACCTTC	CASRGQGNYGYTF
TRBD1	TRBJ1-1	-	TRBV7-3	TGTGCCAGCAGCCCTCAGGGGGGAACTGAAGCTTTCTTT	CASSPQGGTEAFF
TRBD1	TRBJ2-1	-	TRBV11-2	TGTGCCAGCACCGTACAGGGGATATGGCCGGGCGATGAGCAGTTCTTC	CASTVQGIWPGDEQFF
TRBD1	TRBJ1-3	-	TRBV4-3	TGCGCCAGCAGCCAGGGACAGAGTAACTCTGGAAACACCATATATTTT	CASSQGQSNSGNTIYF
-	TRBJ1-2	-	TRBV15	TGTGCCACCAGCAGGGACAGATATGGCTACACCTTC	CATSRDRYGYTF
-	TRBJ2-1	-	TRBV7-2	TGTGCCAGCAGCCCCGGTTCCTACAATGAGCAGTTCTTC	CASSPGSYNEQFF
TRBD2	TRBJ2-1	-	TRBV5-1	TGCGCCAGCAGGACTAGCGGGGACCCCCACAATGAGCAGTTCTTC	CASRTSGDPHNEQFF
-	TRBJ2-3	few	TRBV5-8	TGTGCCAGCAGCCCGGGACTGACTTATGGGGGCACAGATACGCAGTATTTT	CASSPGLTYGGTDTQYF
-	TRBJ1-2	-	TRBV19	TGTGCCAGTAGTTCCGCGGGTGGCGGCTACACCTTC	CASSSAGGGYTF
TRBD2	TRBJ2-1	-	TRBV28	TGTGCCAGCACCTGGGGCGGGAGAGGGTTCAATGAGCAGTTCTTC	CASTWGGRGFNEQFF
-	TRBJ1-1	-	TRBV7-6	TGTGCCAGCAGCGTCGGGTCCCCGAACACTGAAGCTTTCTTT	CASSVGSPNTEAFF
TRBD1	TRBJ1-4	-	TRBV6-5	TGTGCCAGCAGCCGACAGGGAGGTGAAAAACTGTTTTTT	CASSRQGGEKLFF
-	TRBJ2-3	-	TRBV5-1	TGCGCCAGCGCCGACGGGCGGGGAGGAGGCACAGATACGCAGTATTTT	CASADGRGGGTDTQYF
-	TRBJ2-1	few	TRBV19	TGTGCCAGTAGTATAGGGACTCAACTCCGTAGGAGGAGATCCCCTATAATGTTCTTC	CASSIGTQLRRRRSPIMFF
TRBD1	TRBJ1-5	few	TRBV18	TGTGCCAGCTCACCAACGACAGGGCGGGATCAGCCCCAGCATTTT	CASSPTTGRDQPQHF
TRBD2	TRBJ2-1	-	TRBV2	TGTGCCAGCAGTCAACTAGCGGGAGGCTACAATGAGCAGTTCTTC	CASSQLAGGYNEQFF
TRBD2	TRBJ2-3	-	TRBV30	TGTGCCTGGAGTCCCGGGACTACCCCAGATACGCAGTATTTT	CAWSPGTTPDTQYF
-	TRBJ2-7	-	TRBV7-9	TGTGCCAGCAGCTCCCCGGACATCGACTACGAGCAGTACTTC	CASSSPDIDYEQYF
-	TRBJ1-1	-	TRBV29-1	TGCAGCGTTGGGCGGGGAATGACTGAAGCTTTCTTT	CSVGRGMTEAFF
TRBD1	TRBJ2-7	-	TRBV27	TGTGCCAGCAGTTCCGGACAGGGCCCAGGCGAGCAGTACTTC	CASSSGQGPGEQYF
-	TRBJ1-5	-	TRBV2	TGTGCCAGCAAGGAGGGGAATCATCAGCCCCAGCATTTT	CASKEGNHQPQHF
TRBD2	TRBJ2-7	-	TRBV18	TGTGCCAGCTCACCCAGAGGGGCTAGCGGGAGGCCGTCTTCATTTGACGAGCAGTACTTC	CASSPRGASGRPSSFDEQYF
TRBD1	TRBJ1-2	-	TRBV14	TGTGCCAGCAGCCAAGATGTGGGAACAGGGGCCGGGGAAGGCTACACCTTC	CASSQDVGTGAGEGYTF
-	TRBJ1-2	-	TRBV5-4	TGTGCCAGCAGCTTGACGCGGGGGACCGCTAACTATGGCTACACCTTC	CASSLTRGTANYGYTF
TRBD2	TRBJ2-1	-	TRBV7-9	TGTGCCAGCAGCTCTAGCGGGACCCATGGTGAGCAGTTCTTC	CASSSSGTHGEQFF
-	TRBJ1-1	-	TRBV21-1	TGTGCCAGCAGCATCTGCAGGGGGCCCCTGAACACTGAAGCTTTCTTT	CASSICRGPLNTEAFF